This paragraph covers one T cell receptor beta chain sequence. Its antigen is not known. This sample is part of a study of T cell responses to AZD1222 COVID-19 vaccine. Study conclusions and caveats: In a largely white British group with more females than males, clonal diversity was possibly underestimated. It was only a handful of AZD1222 recipients who were seropositive at baseline. CD4 TCRs linked to vaccination spanned spike, dominating at 160-218 and 743-854.

The junction had 4 bases not matched to a gene; V was cut back by 6 bases and J by 3 bases. Germline V lookup: CDR1 LNHNV, CDR2 YYDKDF (reference sequence). This CDR3 is built from 13 residues. Sequencing used immunoSEQ multiplex PCR; TCRdb keeps in-frame clones, though not all of them. The data hold around 150,000 clones, with approximately 92% observed a single time. This clonotype originated in an adult who received the AZD1222 COVID-19 vaccine. The sequences come from peripheral blood, collected 28 days after the second AZD1222 dose. The genes are TRBV15 and TRBJ2-7; 8 bases match TRBD1. The CDR3 reads CATSTGQGYEQYF. In DNA, the CDR3 is TGTGCCACCAGTACTGGACAGGGCTACGAGCAGTACTTC.